This T cell receptor (beta chain) was sequenced for a study of T cell changes during pregnancy in multiple sclerosis. Sequencing used immunoSEQ multiplex PCR; TCRdb keeps in-frame clones, though not all of them. The repertoire consists of tens of thousands of clones, with approximately 86% occurring once and the leading ten covering under 0.45%. The CDR3 has 15 residues. Germline CDR1 reads SGHRS; CDR2 reads YFSETQ. The V end was cut by 6 bases, the J end by 8 bases, with 23 bases between. This specimen consisted of CD4+ T cells from peripheral blood mononuclear cells, obtained in the third trimester of pregnancy. The receptor was derived from a female donor with multiple sclerosis, enrolled in a pregnancy study. The chain uses TRBV5-1 and TRBJ1-2; D remains unclear. The CDR3 DNA follows: TGCGCCAGCACCTCTGGTATGGCATCGCGGAGGGGCTACACCTTC. This encodes CASTSGMASRRGYTF. The full variable domain, rest sourced from reference TRBV5-1 and TRBJ1-2, is KAGVTQTPRYLIKTRGQQVTLSCSPISGHRSVSWYQQTPGQGLQFLFEYFSETQRNKGNFPGRFSGRQFSNSRSEMNVSTLELGDSALYLCASTSGMASRRGYTFGSGTRLTVV.